The 26 T cell receptor beta chains given below trace back to one sample, sequenced in a study of T cell changes during pregnancy in multiple sclerosis. Sequencing used immunoSEQ multiplex PCR; TCRdb keeps in-frame clones, though not all of them. The data hold about 38,000 clones, with about 92% observed a single time. Sequencing was performed on CD8+ T cells from peripheral blood mononuclear cells, taken in the third trimester of pregnancy. The receptors derive from a female donor with multiple sclerosis, enrolled in a pregnancy study.

This chain links TRBV14 with TRBJ1-4; D call uncertain. CDR3 length equals 14 residues. Germline V lookup: CDR1 SGHDN, CDR2 FVKESK. Between the trimmed V and J ends, which lost 2 bases and 6 bases, there was a span of 10 bases. The chain's CDR3 is CASSQPGFDEKLFF. The CDR3 DNA sequence: TGTGCCAGCAGCCAACCGGGGTTTGATGAAAAACTGTTTTTT. The entire variable domain, with the rest obtained from reference TRBV14 and TRBJ1-4, is as follows: EAGVTQFPSHSVIEKGQTVTLRCDPISGHDNLYWYRRVMGKEIKFLLHFVKESKQDESGMPNNRFLAERTGGTYSTLKVQPAELEDSGVYFCASSQPGFDEKLFFGSGTQLSVL.

V gene TRBV6-5 combines with J gene TRBJ2-7, with a tentative D call TRBD1 (5 bases). Germline V CDR1 and CDR2: MNHEY, SVGAGI. This CDR3 is 15 amino acids long. V dropped 2 bases and J dropped 1 base, with 12 bases sitting between them. The CDR3: CASSYIFDSSYEQYF. The CDR3 DNA sequence: TGTGCCAGCAGTTACATTTTTGACAGTTCCTACGAGCAGTACTTC.

The V gene is TRBV11-2, the J gene TRBJ2-3, with 7 positions matching TRBD2. With V trimmed by 5 bases and J by 2 bases, 7 bases remained unmatched. CDR1 and CDR2 (germline): SGHAT, FQNNGV. The CDR3 extends over 15 amino acids. The CDR3 here is CASSRSGDYTDTQYF. The CDR3, as DNA: TGTGCCAGCAGCCGGAGCGGGGATTACACAGATACGCAGTATTTT. The entire variable domain, with the rest obtained from reference TRBV11-2 and TRBJ2-3, is as follows: EAGVAQSPRYKIIEKRQSVAFWCNPISGHATLYWYQQILGQGPKLLIQFQNNGVVDDSQLPKDRFSAERLKGVDSTLKIQPAKLEDSAVYLCASSRSGDYTDTQYFGPGTRLTVL.

This clone is a singleton in its sample. V and J are TRBV13 and TRBJ1-3, with no clear D. The germline V gene encodes CDR1 PRHDT and CDR2 FYEKMQ (reference sequence). The CDR3 contains 16 residues. The germline V and J ends were trimmed by 5 bases and 0 bases, with 14 bases remaining between them. CDR3 in amino acids: CASSPGSTASGNTIYF. The CDR3 bases are TGTGCCAGCAGCCCTGGTAGTACAGCCTCTGGAAACACCATATATTTT.

This chain links TRBV5-5 with TRBJ1-4; D not certain. The CDR3 loop spans 15 amino acids. The germline V gene has CDR1 SGHKS and CDR2 YYEKEE (reference sequence). Trimming removed 5 bases from V and 4 bases from J, with 15 bases in between. DNA of the CDR3: TGTGCCAGCAGATATTCGGGGAGCTATAATGAAAAACTGTTTTTT. Translating gives CASRYSGSYNEKLFF.

About this clone itself: At one of its ends the junction is not consistent with the germline gene, which may arise from a read error. The CDR3 spells CASSPGTGKNEQFF. CDR3 sequence (DNA): TGTGCTAGCAGCCCAGGGACAGGGAAAAATGAGCAGTTCTTC. V is TRBV7-7 and J is TRBJ2-1, with 9 bases fitting TRBD1. CDR1 is SSHAT, CDR2 FNYEAQ, per germline (reference sequence). CDR3 size: 14 residues.

CDR3 sequence reads: CAWSEGADEQYF. CDR3 nucleotide sequence: TGTGCCTGGAGTGAAGGGGCCGACGAGCAGTACTTC. V gene TRBV30 combines with J gene TRBJ2-7, with D maybe TRBD1 (5 bases). Trimming left V 1 base short and J 5 bases short, with 9 bases between. The CDR3 is 12 residues long. Germline V gives CDR1 GTSNPN, CDR2 SVGIG (reference sequence).

This rearrangement joins TRBV7-6 to TRBJ2-7; D might be TRBD2 (6 bases). CDR1 and CDR2 (germline): SGHVS, FNYEAQ. V was trimmed by 3 bases and J by 4 bases, leaving 10 bases between them. This CDR3 has 13 residues. The CDR3 sequence is CASSLTGEYEQYF. The CDR3 nucleotides read TGTGCCAGCAGCTTGACGGGGGAGTACGAGCAGTACTTC.

The V gene is TRBV6-5, the J gene TRBJ1-2; 8 bases line up with TRBD1. This CDR3 spans 16 amino acids. V shed 0 bases, J shed 5 bases, and the junction held 8 bases outside the gene matches. Germline V gene sequence: CDR1 MNHEY, CDR2 SVGAGI. CDR3 in amino acids: CASSYSQAGGGYGYTF. The DNA for the CDR3 is TGTGCCAGCAGTTACTCACAGGCAGGGGGCGGATATGGCTACACCTTC.

The chain uses TRBV19 and TRBJ2-1; TRBD2 might be the D (6 bases). The CDR3 has 14 amino acids. Germline V gene data show CDR1 as LNHDA and CDR2 as SQIVND (reference sequence). V lost 3 bases and J lost 7, with 13 bases in between. The CDR3 bases are TGTGCCAGTAGTATTGGGGACTTTAAAAATGAGCAGTTCTTC. Protein sequence: CASSIGDFKNEQFF. Full variable domain (remainder filled in from reference TRBV19 and TRBJ2-1): DGGITQSPKYLFRKEGQNVTLSCEQNLNHDAMYWYRQDPGQGLRLIYYSQIVNDFQKGDIAEGYSVSREKKESFPLTVTSAQKNPTAFYLCASSIGDFKNEQFFGPGTRLTVL.

Concerning this clone: A read error may produce the germline difference seen at one junction end. The rearrangement uses TRBV7-7 and TRBJ2-5, with TRBD2 identical over 8 bases. This CDR3 has 15 residues. Germline loops: CDR1 SSHAT, CDR2 FNYEAQ (reference sequence). DNA of the CDR3: TGTGCTAGCAGCCGACTAGCGATGCAAAAAGAGACCCAGTACTTC. Translation gives CASSRLAMQKETQYF.

This clone appeared a few times. The V and J genes are TRBV7-2 and TRBJ2-7; the match to TRBD2 covers 9 bases. The J segment lost 3 bases and the V segment lost 6 bases, leaving 9 bases of the junction unmatched. This CDR3 has 15 amino acids. Germline V gives CDR1 SGHTA, CDR2 FQGNSA. DNA of the CDR3: TGTGCCAGCAGGTGGGCTAGCGGGGCGAACTACGAGCAGTACTTC. It encodes CASRWASGANYEQYF.

The chain recombines TRBV5-6 with TRBJ1-5; TRBD1 agrees at 9 bases. The CDR3 consists of 14 residues. V gave up 2 bases and J gave up 5 bases; unmatched junction bases: 2. The V gene's germline CDR1 is SGHDT and CDR2 YYEEEE. In DNA, the CDR3 is TGTGCCAGCAGCTTCGGACAGGGGTATCAGCCCCAGCATTTT. Amino acid sequence: CASSFGQGYQPQHF. The full variable domain, with the rest looked up from reference TRBV5-6 and TRBJ1-5, is DAGVTQSPTHLIKTRGQQVTLRCSPKSGHDTVSWYQQALGQGPQFIFQYYEEEERQRGNFPDRFSGHQFPNYSSELNVNALLLGDSALYLCASSFGQGYQPQHFGDGTRLSIL.

The rearrangement uses TRBV27 and TRBJ1-1, with 10 positions matching TRBD1. This CDR3 has 15 residues. Germline V lookup: CDR1 MNHEY, CDR2 SMNVEV (reference sequence). J gave up 4 bases and V 4 bases, and 6 bases lay outside the gene matches. The CDR3 coding sequence is TGTGCCAGCAGTTCCGCCCGGACAGGGGGCACTGAAGCTTTCTTT. Translation: CASSSARTGGTEAFF.

The chain links TRBV5-6 to TRBJ2-2; no definite D call. The CDR3 covers 14 residues. The germline CDR1 and CDR2 sequences are SGHDT and YYEEEE. Deletions cut 2 bases from V and 0 bases from J, with 5 bases between. This CDR3 is CASSFGANTGELFF. As DNA, the CDR3 is TGTGCCAGCAGCTTTGGAGCGAACACCGGGGAGCTGTTTTTT.

The rearrangement joins TRBV27 to TRBJ2-3; weak D call: TRBD2 (6 bases). Germline CDR1 and CDR2: MNHEY and SMNVEV (reference sequence). The CDR3 contains 14 residues. V gave up 2 bases and J gave up 3 bases, with 9 bases separating them. This CDR3 reads CASSLGSGTDTQYF. DNA of the CDR3: TGTGCCAGCAGTTTAGGTAGCGGAACAGATACGCAGTATTTT.

The rearrangement joins TRBV21-1 to TRBJ2-7; the table names TRBD2, a call not compared with the DNA. TRBV21-1 is an annotated pseudogene. This CDR3 has 15 amino acids. The CDR3 sequence: CASSIRDCRIYEQYF. CDR3 DNA: TGTGCCAGCAGCATAAGGGACTGTCGAATCTACGAGCAGTACTTC.

The chain links TRBV6-5 to TRBJ2-7, with D possibly TRBD2 on 5 matching bases. The CDR3 sequence is 13 residues long. Per germline, CDR1 MNHEY and CDR2 SVGAGI. Trimming left V 8 bases short and J 2 bases short, with 13 bases between. DNA of the CDR3: TGTGCCAGCCGAGGGCGGGTGGCCTACGAGCAGTACTTC. Protein sequence: CASRGRVAYEQYF.

This chain connects TRBV6-5 to TRBJ2-5; TRBD2 might be the D (6 bases). V was trimmed by 6 bases and J by 4 bases, leaving 18 bases between them. CDR1 MNHEY and CDR2 SVGAGI come from the germline V gene. The CDR3 runs to 15 residues. The CDR3 is CASSPTSFLRETQYF. The CDR3 DNA reads as TGTGCCAGCAGCCCTACTAGCTTCCTCCGAGAGACCCAGTACTTC.

The chain employs TRBV27 and TRBJ2-7; 8 bases are a match to TRBD2. Trimming took 4 bases from V and 3 from J; bases not matched to a gene: 5. Germline loops: CDR1 MNHEY, CDR2 SMNVEV (reference sequence). This CDR3 is 14 amino acids long. This chain's CDR3 is CASSSPGGGYEQYF. The CDR3 bases are TGTGCCAGCAGTTCCCCCGGGGGGGGCTACGAGCAGTACTTC.

In this sample, this clone is medium-sized (0.01 to 0.1%). The chain couples TRBV6-4 to TRBJ1-1, with TRBD1 identical over 9 bases. Trimming removed 0 bases from V and 8 bases from J; junction bases left unmatched: 1. The CDR3 covers 13 residues. CDR1 and CDR2 (germline): MRHNA, SNTAGT. This chain's CDR3 is CASSDSDRGEAFF. In DNA, the CDR3 is TGTGCCAGCAGTGACTCGGACAGGGGCGAAGCTTTCTTT.

The chain links TRBV10-2 to TRBJ1-1; tentatively, D is TRBD1 (5 bases). This CDR3 comprises 12 residues. Trimming removed 10 bases from V and 4 bases from J, with 13 bases in between. CDR1 is WSHSY and CDR2 is SAAADI in the germline V gene. In DNA form, the CDR3 reads TGCGCCACCCGGACCGACAGCACTGAAGCTTTCTTT. This codes for CATRTDSTEAFF.

The chain joins TRBV6-1 to TRBJ1-4; TRBD1 agrees at 7 bases. Germline CDR1 MNHNS, CDR2 SASEGT. Trimming cost V 0 bases and J 3 bases; bases outside gene matches: 1. This CDR3 is built from 15 residues. CDR3 in amino acids: CASSEATGSNEKLFF. DNA for the CDR3: TGTGCCAGCAGTGAAGCGACAGGGTCTAATGAAAAACTGTTTTTT.

The chain carries TRBV4-1 and TRBJ2-7, with 13 bases fitting TRBD2. This CDR3 is built from 16 residues. The V gene end was trimmed by 0 bases and the J gene end by 4 bases; junction bases not matched to a gene: 3. The germline V gene has CDR1 MGHRA and CDR2 YSYEKL. In nucleotides, the CDR3 is TGCGCCAGCAGCCAAGAACTAGCGGGGGGGACGTACGAGCAGTACTTC. Its translation is CASSQELAGGTYEQYF.

The chain recombines TRBV6-6 with TRBJ1-1; 7 bases are a match to TRBD1. Looked up from germline, CDR1 is MNHNY and CDR2 is SVGAGI (reference sequence). Germline trimming cut 6 bases from V and 0 bases from J; bases unmatched to any gene: 7. This CDR3 has 15 amino acids. In DNA form, the CDR3 reads TGTGCCAGCAGACGTTCGGGGACAGTGAACACTGAAGCTTTCTTT. Residues: CASRRSGTVNTEAFF.

The chain links TRBV4-1 to TRBJ2-7; 8 nucleotides match TRBD1. V lost 9 bases to trimming and J lost 7 bases; unmatched junction nucleotides: 17. CDR3 length: 15 residues. Germline loops: CDR1 MGHRA, CDR2 YSYEKL. The CDR3 DNA sequence: TGCGCCAGTCGAGCCCTGGACAGGGAGTGGATTGAGCAGTACTTC. Translation gives CASRALDREWIEQYF.